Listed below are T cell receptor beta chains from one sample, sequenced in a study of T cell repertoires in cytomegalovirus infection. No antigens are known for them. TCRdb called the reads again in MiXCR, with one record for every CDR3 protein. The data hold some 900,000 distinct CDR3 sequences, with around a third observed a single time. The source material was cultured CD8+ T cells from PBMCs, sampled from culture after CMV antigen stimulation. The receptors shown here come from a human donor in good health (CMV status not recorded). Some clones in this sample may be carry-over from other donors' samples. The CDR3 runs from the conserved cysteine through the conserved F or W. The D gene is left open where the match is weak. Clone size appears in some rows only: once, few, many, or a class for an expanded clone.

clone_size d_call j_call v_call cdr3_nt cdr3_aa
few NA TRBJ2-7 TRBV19 TGTGCCAGTAGTGAACGTTTGACGGGCATCGACGAGCAGTACTTC CASSERLTGIDEQYF
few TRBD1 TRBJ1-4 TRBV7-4 TGTGCCAGCAGCTCAACATTGGGACAGTTTAATGAAAAACTGTTTTTT CASSSTLGQFNEKLFF
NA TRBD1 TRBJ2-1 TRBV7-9 TGTGCCAGCAGCTCCCGAACAGGGGAATCCTACAATGAGCAGTTCTTC CASSSRTGESYNEQFF
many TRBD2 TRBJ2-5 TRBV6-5 TGTGCCAGCAGTTCGAACGGGGGGCAAGAGACCCAGTACTTC CASSSNGGQETQYF
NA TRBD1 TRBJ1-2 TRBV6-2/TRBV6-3 TGTGCCAGCAGCCGAATCGGACAGGAACGCTATGGCTACACCTTC CASSRIGQERYGYTF
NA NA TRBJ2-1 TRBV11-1 TGTGCCAGCAGCTTAGCGCCCGGCCTCAATGAGCAGTTCTTC CASSLAPGLNEQFF
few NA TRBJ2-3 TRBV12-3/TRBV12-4 TGTTCCAGCAGCCCTTTTAGAGCGGATACGCAGTATTTT CSSSPFRADTQYF
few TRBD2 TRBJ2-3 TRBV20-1 TGCAGTGCTAGCCTGCGGGGGGGCCCAGATACGCAGTATTTT CSASLRGGPDTQYF
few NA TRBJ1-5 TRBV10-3 TGTGCCATCAAAGGGGATGACAATCAGCCCCAGCATTTT CAIKGDDNQPQHF
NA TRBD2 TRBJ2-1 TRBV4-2 TGTGCCAGCAGCCACCCGGGACTAGCGGGGGCGATTTCCTACAATGAGCAGTTCTTC CASSHPGLAGAISYNEQFF
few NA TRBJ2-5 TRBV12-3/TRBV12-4 TGTGCCAGCAGTCTCCGGGACTTCCCTCGGACCCAGTACTTC CASSLRDFPRTQYF
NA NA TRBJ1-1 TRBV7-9 TGTGCCAGCAGCTTAGTGGTCAAGAACACTGAAGCTTTCTTT CASSLVVKNTEAFF
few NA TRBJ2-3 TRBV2 TGTGCCAGCGTTGGGCAGTCCACAGATACGCAGTATTTT CASVGQSTDTQYF
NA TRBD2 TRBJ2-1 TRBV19 TGTGCCAGTAGCCCCGGGACTAGCGGGGGCGGGCTCTTC CASSPGTSGGGLF
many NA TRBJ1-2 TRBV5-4 TGTGCCAGCAGCCCCGGCGTTACCTATGGCTACACCTTC CASSPGVTYGYTF
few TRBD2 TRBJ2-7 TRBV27 TGTGCCAGCAGTTCAGGACTAGCGGGGGCAGGAGAGCAGTACTTC CASSSGLAGAGEQYF
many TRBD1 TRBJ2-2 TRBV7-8 TGTGCCAGCAGCCCTCACCTCACAGGGGGATTCACCGGGGAGCTGTTTTTT CASSPHLTGGFTGELFF
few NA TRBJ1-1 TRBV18 TGTGCCAGCTCACCGGACGGGAGGACTGAAGCTTTCTTT CASSPDGRTEAFF
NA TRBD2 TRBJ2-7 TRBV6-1 TGTGCCAGCAGTGATCTGGCGGGGGCCTACGAGCAGTACTTC CASSDLAGAYEQYF
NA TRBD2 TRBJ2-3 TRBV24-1 TGTGCCACCAGTGTTCCAAGCGGGGACGGCACAGATACGCAGTATTTT CATSVPSGDGTDTQYF
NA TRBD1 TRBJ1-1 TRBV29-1 TGCAGCGTTCCGGGACAGGGAGTGAGGACTGAAGCTTTCTTT CSVPGQGVRTEAFF
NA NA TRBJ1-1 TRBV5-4 TGTGCCAGCAGACCCGGGACATCTACTCCTAGACGAATGGCTTTCTTT CASRPGTSTPRRMAFF
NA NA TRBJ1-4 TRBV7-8 TGTGCCAGCAGCTTAGGAACAGCGAGGGGTGAAAAACTGTTTTTT CASSLGTARGEKLFF
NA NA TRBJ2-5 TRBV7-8 TGTGCCAGCAGCACAGACCCCGGGACGGTCCAAGAGACCCAGTACTTC CASSTDPGTVQETQYF
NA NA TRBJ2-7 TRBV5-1 TGCGCCAGCAGCGCGGACAGCCTCAAGCAGTACTTC CASSADSLKQYF
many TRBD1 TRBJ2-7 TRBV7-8 TGTGCCAGCAGCTTCGACTCCGGGACAGGGCTGTTCTACGAGCAGTACTTC CASSFDSGTGLFYEQYF
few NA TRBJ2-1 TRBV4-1 TGCGCCAGCAGCCAAGCCGACAGAAATGAGCAGTTCTTC CASSQADRNEQFF
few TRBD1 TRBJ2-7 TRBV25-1 TGTGCCAGCAGTGGTTTCCGGGACAGATCCTACGAGCAGTACTTC CASSGFRDRSYEQYF
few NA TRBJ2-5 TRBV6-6 TGTGCCAGCAGTTACTCGGACAGCCAAGAGACCCAGTACTTC CASSYSDSQETQYF
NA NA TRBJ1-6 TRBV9 TGTGCCAGCAGCGTTGGGTCTTCACCCCTCCACTTT CASSVGSSPLHF
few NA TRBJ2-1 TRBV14 TGTGCCAGCAGCCAAGATCGGGTGGGTCCCCGAGGCTACAATGAGCAGTTCTTC CASSQDRVGPRGYNEQFF
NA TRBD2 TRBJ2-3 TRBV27 TGTGCCAGCAGTCTAAAAATAACTAGCGGGGGGCGCACAGATACGCAGTATTTT CASSLKITSGGRTDTQYF
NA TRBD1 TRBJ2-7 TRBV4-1 TGCGCCAGCAGCCAAGATCCTACTACAGGGGACGAGCAGTACTTC CASSQDPTTGDEQYF
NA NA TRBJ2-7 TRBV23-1 TGCGCCAGCAGGAGGGACATTGTCGACGAGCAGTACTTC CASRRDIVDEQYF
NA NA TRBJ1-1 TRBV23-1 TGCGCCAGCAGTGGGACCACGGGACCGAACACTGAAGCTTTCTTT CASSGTTGPNTEAFF
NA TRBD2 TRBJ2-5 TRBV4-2 TGTGCCAGCAGCCCTGAAGGAGGCGGGGGAGAAGAGACCCAGTACTTC CASSPEGGGGEETQYF
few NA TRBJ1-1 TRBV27 TGTGCCAGCACCCCGCTCGGGGAGCGGAACACTGAAGCTTTCTTT CASTPLGERNTEAFF
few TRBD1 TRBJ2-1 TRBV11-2 TGTGCCAGCAGCCAGTGGACAGGGAACAACAATGAGCAGTTCTTC CASSQWTGNNNEQFF
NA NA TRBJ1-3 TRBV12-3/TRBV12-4 TGTGCCAGTAACTCTGAAAACACCATATATTTT CASNSENTIYF
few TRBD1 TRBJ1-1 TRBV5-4 TGTGCCAGCCCAGGACCAGGGGGCGATGGGCACACTGAAGCTTTCTTT CASPGPGGDGHTEAFF
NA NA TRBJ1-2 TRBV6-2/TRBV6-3 TGTGCCAGCAGTCTTTCAGGGGATACGTATGGCTACACCTTC CASSLSGDTYGYTF
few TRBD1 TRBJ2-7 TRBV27 TGTGCCAGCAGGCTGGGACAGGGATACGAGCAGTACTTC CASRLGQGYEQYF
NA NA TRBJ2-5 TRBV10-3 TGTGCCATCAGTGAGTCGCAGGGGTACCAAGAGACCCAGTACTTC CAISESQGYQETQYF
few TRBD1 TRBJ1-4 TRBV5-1 TGCGCCAGCAGCTTCTCCGGGACAGGGGCAACTAATGAAAAACTGTTTTTT CASSFSGTGATNEKLFF
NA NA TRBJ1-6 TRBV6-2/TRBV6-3 TGTGCCAGCAGTTACTCCTTCGACAATCCCTATAATTCACCCCTCCACTTT CASSYSFDNPYNSPLHF
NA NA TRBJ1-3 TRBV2 TGTGCCAGCATTATCGGGACACCCTCTGGAAACACCATATATTTT CASIIGTPSGNTIYF
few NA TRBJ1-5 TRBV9 TGTGCCAGCAGCGCGGGACATCGCAATCAGCCCCAGCATTTT CASSAGHRNQPQHF
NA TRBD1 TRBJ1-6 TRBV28 TGTGCCAGCAGTCTCGCCCCCGGGACAGGAAAGGGCTCCTATAATTCACCCCTCCACTTT CASSLAPGTGKGSYNSPLHF
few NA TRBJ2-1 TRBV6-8 TGTGCCAGCAGAAGGGCACATCAGTTCTTC CASRRAHQFF
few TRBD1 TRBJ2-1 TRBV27 TGTGCCAGCAGTTCCGCAGGGGGCGATGAGCAGTTCTTC CASSSAGGDEQFF
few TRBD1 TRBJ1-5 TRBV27 TGTGCCAGCAGTAAACTCGGACAGGGTAGCAATCAGCCCCAGCATTTT CASSKLGQGSNQPQHF
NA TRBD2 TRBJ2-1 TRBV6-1 TGTGCCAGCAGGCTAGCGGGGGGGCCCGATGAGCAGTTCTTC CASRLAGGPDEQFF